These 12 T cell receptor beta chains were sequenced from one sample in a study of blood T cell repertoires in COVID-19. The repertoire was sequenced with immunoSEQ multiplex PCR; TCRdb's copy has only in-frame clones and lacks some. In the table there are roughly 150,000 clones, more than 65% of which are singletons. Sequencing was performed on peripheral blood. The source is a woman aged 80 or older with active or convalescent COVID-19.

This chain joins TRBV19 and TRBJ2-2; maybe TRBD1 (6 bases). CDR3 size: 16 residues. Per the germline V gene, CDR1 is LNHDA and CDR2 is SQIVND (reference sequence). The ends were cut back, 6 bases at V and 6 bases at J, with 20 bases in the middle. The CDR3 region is CASRTLDYRVAGELFF. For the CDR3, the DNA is TGTGCCAGTAGAACTCTCGACTACAGGGTTGCCGGGGAGCTGTTTTTT.

DNA of the CDR3: TGTGCCAGCAGTGAATATGGACAGGGGGACGTCGGTCAGTTCTTC. It specifies CASSEYGQGDVGQFF. The rearrangement uses TRBV25-1 and TRBJ2-1; 10 nucleotides match TRBD1. The CDR3 has 15 amino acids. Germline values: CDR1 MGHDK, CDR2 SYGVNS. J gave up 13 bases and V 0 bases, and 9 bases lay outside the gene matches.

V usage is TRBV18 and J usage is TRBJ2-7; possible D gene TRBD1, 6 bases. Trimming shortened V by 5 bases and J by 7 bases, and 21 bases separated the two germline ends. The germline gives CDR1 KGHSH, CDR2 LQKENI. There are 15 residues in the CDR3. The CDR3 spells CASSSNGGSDGEQYF. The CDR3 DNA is TGTGCCAGCTCATCTAATGGGGGCTCCGATGGAGAGCAGTACTTC.

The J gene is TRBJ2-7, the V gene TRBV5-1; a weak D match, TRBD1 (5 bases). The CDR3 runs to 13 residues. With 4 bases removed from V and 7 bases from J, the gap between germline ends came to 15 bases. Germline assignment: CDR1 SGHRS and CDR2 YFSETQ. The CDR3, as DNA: TGCGCCAGCAGCGACCAGCCAGGGCGGGAGCAGTACTTC. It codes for CASSDQPGREQYF.

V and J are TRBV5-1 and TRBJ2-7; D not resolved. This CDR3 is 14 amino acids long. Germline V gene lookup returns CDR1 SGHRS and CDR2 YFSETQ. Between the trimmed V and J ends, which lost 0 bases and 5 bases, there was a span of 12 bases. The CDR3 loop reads CASSLEVSRDEQYF. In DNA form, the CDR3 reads TGCGCCAGCAGCTTGGAAGTCAGTCGGGACGAGCAGTACTTC.

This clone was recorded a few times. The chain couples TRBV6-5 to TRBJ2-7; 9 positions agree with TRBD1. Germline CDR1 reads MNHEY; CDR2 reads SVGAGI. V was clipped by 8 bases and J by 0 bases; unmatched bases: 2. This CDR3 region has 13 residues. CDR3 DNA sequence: TGTGCCAGCCCGGACAGGGGCTCCTACGAGCAGTACTTC. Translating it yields CASPDRGSYEQYF.

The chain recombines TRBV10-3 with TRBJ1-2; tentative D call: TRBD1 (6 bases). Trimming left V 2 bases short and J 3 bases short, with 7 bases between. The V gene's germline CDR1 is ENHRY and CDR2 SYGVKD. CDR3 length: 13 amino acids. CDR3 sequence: CAISEGTHYGYTF. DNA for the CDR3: TGTGCCATCAGTGAGGGGACACACTATGGCTACACCTTC.

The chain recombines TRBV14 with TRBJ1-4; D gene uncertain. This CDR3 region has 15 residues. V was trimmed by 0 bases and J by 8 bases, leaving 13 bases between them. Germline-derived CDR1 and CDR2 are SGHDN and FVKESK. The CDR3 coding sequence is TGTGCCAGCAGCCAAGATCGCCTGGGCAGGGAAAAACTGTTTTTT. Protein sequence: CASSQDRLGREKLFF.

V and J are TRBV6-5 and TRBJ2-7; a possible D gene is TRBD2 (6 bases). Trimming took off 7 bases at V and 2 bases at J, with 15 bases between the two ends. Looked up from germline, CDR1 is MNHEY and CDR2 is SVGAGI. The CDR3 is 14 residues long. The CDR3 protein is CASTVRGGAYEQYF. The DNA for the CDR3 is TGTGCCAGCACCGTACGGGGCGGGGCCTACGAGCAGTACTTC.

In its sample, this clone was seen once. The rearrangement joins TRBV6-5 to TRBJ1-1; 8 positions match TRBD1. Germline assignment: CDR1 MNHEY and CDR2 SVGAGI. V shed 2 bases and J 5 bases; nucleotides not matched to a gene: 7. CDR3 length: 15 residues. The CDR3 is CASSYLGQGWTEAFF. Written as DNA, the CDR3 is TGTGCCAGCAGTTACCTCGGACAGGGATGGACTGAAGCTTTCTTT.

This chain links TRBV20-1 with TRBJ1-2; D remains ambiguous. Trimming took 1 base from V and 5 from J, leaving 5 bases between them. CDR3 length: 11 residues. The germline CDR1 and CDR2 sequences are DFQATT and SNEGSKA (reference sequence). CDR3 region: CSARGEYGYTF. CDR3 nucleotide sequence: TGCAGTGCTAGAGGAGAGTATGGCTACACCTTC.

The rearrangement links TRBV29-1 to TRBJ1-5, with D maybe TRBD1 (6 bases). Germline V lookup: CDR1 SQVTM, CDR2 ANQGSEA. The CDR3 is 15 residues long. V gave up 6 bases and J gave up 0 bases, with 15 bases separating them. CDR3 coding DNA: TGCAGCGTAGCAATTTCAGGGGATAGCAATCAGCCCCAGCATTTT. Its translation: CSVAISGDSNQPQHF.